Each of the 31 T cell receptor beta chains below was sequenced from the same sample in a study of blood T cells in healthy people across ages. Using a J-beta primer mix together with a sample-barcoded 5' primer, a second PCR was run for about 6 to 12 cycles. MiXCR was run by TCRdb on the 5' RACE reads, yielding one entry per CDR3 protein. The data hold 1.5 million to 2 million distinct CDR3 sequences, with about two fifths observed a single time. The sequencing input was blood. These receptors were collected from a human donor in good health.

The chain links TRBV20-1 to TRBJ2-7; the match to TRBD2 covers 8 bases. Germline V gives CDR1 DFQATT, CDR2 SNEGSKA (reference sequence). The CDR3 loop spans 13 amino acids. With 7 bases clipped from V and 0 bases from J, the junction kept 5 bases outside the gene matches. CDR3 DNA: TGCAGTGTCCTTAGCGGGGTCTCCTACGAGCAGTACTTC. Translating it yields CSVLSGVSYEQYF.

Many counts were recorded for this clonotype. V usage is TRBV5-6 and J usage is TRBJ1-2; no clear D. This CDR3 has 14 residues. CDR1 and CDR2 from the germline V gene are SGHDT and YYEEEE. The ends were cut back, 4 bases at V and 2 bases at J, with 12 bases in the middle. The CDR3 coding sequence is TGTGCCAGCAGCCCCTATAGTGGGAACTATGGCTACACCTTC. The encoded protein is CASSPYSGNYGYTF.

A few counts support this clonotype. V is TRBV4-1 and J is TRBJ2-7, with D tentatively TRBD1 or TRBD2 (5 bases each). The CDR3 length is 11 residues. Trimming took off 8 bases at V and 4 bases at J, with 9 bases between the two ends. The germline V gene has CDR1 MGHRA and CDR2 YSYEKL. In DNA, the CDR3 is TGCGCCAGCGGCGAGGGGTACGAGCAGTACTTC. Translating gives CASGEGYEQYF.

The chain couples TRBV5-1 to TRBJ1-1, with D perhaps matching TRBD1 (5 bases). Germline assignment: CDR1 SGHRS and CDR2 YFSETQ. The CDR3 runs 14 residues. V was pared by 0 bases and J by 5 bases, with 11 bases between. For the CDR3, the DNA is TGCGCCAGCAGCTTGGATGGGGCGGGTACTGAAGCTTTCTTT. Translation: CASSLDGAGTEAFF. Supplemented by reference TRBV5-1 and TRBJ1-1, the full variable domain reads KAGVTQTPRYLIKTRGQQVTLSCSPISGHRSVSWYQQTPGQGLQFLFEYFSETQRNKGNFPGRFSGRQFSNSRSEMNVSTLELGDSALYLCASSLDGAGTEAFFGQGTRLTVV.

There are a few counts of this clonotype. The chain combines TRBV7-2 with TRBJ1-2; maybe TRBD1 (5 bases). Germline V gene sequence: CDR1 SGHTA, CDR2 FQGNSA. The CDR3 has 16 residues. The V end was cut by 5 bases, the J end by 7 bases, with 23 bases between. The CDR3 protein is CASSPNGRLLGAGYTF. For the CDR3, the DNA is TGTGCCAGCAGCCCGAACGGACGGCTACTAGGGGCTGGCTACACCTTC. The full variable domain, completed using reference TRBV7-2 and TRBJ1-2, is GAGVSQSPSNKVTEKGKDVELRCDPISGHTALYWYRQSLGQGLEFLIYFQGNSAPDKSGLPSDRFSAERTGGSVSTLTIQRTQQEDSAVYLCASSPNGRLLGAGYTFGSGTRLTVV.

The chain couples TRBV7-2 to TRBJ2-2; 7 bases are shared with TRBD2. The V gene end was trimmed by 1 base and the J gene end by 7 bases; junction bases not matched to a gene: 6. The CDR3 spans 15 residues. Germline assignment: CDR1 SGHTA and CDR2 FQGNSA. Here the CDR3 reads CASSLGLAGGGELFF. The DNA of the CDR3 is TGTGCCAGCAGCTTAGGACTAGCTGGGGGCGGGGAGCTGTTTTTT.

This chain joins TRBV7-9 and TRBJ2-6; D is possibly TRBD2 (5 bases). Germline V gene lookup returns CDR1 SEHNR and CDR2 FQNEAQ (reference sequence). Trimming removed 1 base at V and 1 base at J, with 11 bases between. The CDR3 has 17 amino acids. The CDR3 DNA reads TGTGCCAGCAGCTTAGGAGGGCGAGGGTCTGGGGCCAACGTCCTGACTTTC. This codes for CASSLGGRGSGANVLTF.

This clonotype was counted a few times. The chain employs TRBV5-1 and TRBJ2-1; D is perhaps TRBD1 (5 bases). Germline CDR1 SGHRS, CDR2 YFSETQ. The CDR3 runs 15 residues. Trimming cost V 4 bases and J 4 bases, with 15 bases left between them. The CDR3 sequence is CASSPTDSNYNEQFF. CDR3 coding DNA: TGCGCCAGCAGCCCCACTGACAGTAATTACAATGAGCAGTTCTTC.

The rearrangement uses TRBV6-2 or TRBV6-3 and TRBJ1-5; 7 bases agree with TRBD1. The V segment lost 6 bases and the J segment 4 bases; nucleotides outside the gene matches: 12. Germline V lookup: CDR1 MNHEY, CDR2 SVGEGT. This CDR3 spans 16 amino acids. The CDR3 coding sequence is TGTGCCAGCAGGATTGGGACAGCCCTTGGGAATCAGCCCCAGCATTTT. It translates to CASRIGTALGNQPQHF.

This clonotype is a singleton in its sample. One junction end disagrees with the germline gene, perhaps due to a read error. The chain links TRBV4-2 to TRBJ2-1; the D gene is possibly TRBD1 (5 bases). The CDR3 runs to 16 residues. The germline CDR1 and CDR2 sequences are LGHNA and YNFKEQ. CDR3 nucleotide sequence: TGTGCCAGCAGCCGGCCCGGAAGGGGCTCCTACAATAAGCAGTTCTTC. It codes for CASSRPGRGSYNKQFF.

V and J are TRBV7-2 and TRBJ2-5, with D possibly TRBD2 on 5 matching bases. The end of the DNA aligns better with TRBJ2-7, so the J call may be wrong. CDR1 is SGHTA, CDR2 FQGNSA, per germline. The CDR3 is 15 amino acids. CDR3 DNA sequence: TGTGCCAGCAGCATAGGAGTTCGGGGTTTCCACGAGCAGTACTTC. Translation gives CASSIGVRGFHEQYF.

On this clonotype: A much more abundant neighbour one base away suggests this may be a read error. The rearrangement links TRBV13 to TRBJ2-1; tentatively, D is TRBD2 (6 bases). The J call is doubtful: the DNA matches TRBJ2-7 better. This CDR3 is 12 amino acids long. Germline V lookup: CDR1 PRHDT, CDR2 FYEKMQ (reference sequence). CDR3 DNA: TGTGCCAGCAGCTTAGAGGAGGGCGAGCAGTACTTC. Residues: CASSLEEGEQYF.

In this sample, this clonotype turned up a few times. This chain joins TRBV28 and TRBJ2-3, with TRBD2 matching over 10 bases. From germline, CDR1 is MDHEN and CDR2 SYDVKM. This CDR3 has 21 residues. The V gene end was trimmed by 6 bases and the J gene end by 0 bases; junction bases not matched to a gene: 21. CDR3 in amino acids: CASRPYSASGGVTTSTDTQYF. CDR3 DNA: TGTGCCAGCAGACCCTACTCGGCTAGCGGGGGAGTTACCACTAGCACAGATACGCAGTATTTT.

Comment on this clonotype: An end of the junction does not agree with germline; a read error may underlie this. The CDR3 loop is CASCQEGTGAVEQYF. For the CDR3, the DNA is TGCGCCAGCTGCCAAGAGGGGACAGGGGCGGTCGAGCAGTACTTC. This chain joins TRBV4-3 and TRBJ2-7; 10 bases map to TRBD1. Germline assignment: CDR1 LGHNA and CDR2 YSLEER. The CDR3 is made up of 15 amino acids.

There are a few counts of this clonotype. The J gene is TRBJ2-1, the V gene TRBV20-1; D might be TRBD1 (5 bases). Trimming took off 0 bases at V and 12 bases at J, with 15 bases between the two ends. The CDR3 covers 13 residues. Germline lookup yields CDR1 DFQATT and CDR2 SNEGSKA (reference sequence). CDR3 sequence reads: CSARDRELAGQFF. CDR3 coding DNA: TGCAGTGCTAGAGACAGGGAATTGGCTGGGCAGTTCTTC.

This chain uses TRBV7-2 with TRBJ2-5; 7 bases are a match to TRBD1. After removal of 5 bases from V and 5 bases from J, the junction contained 11 bases not matched to a gene. The CDR3 contains 15 residues. Germline CDR1 is SGHTA and CDR2 is FQGNSA. DNA for the CDR3: TGTGCCAGCAGCCGAGATTCGGGACAGACGGAGACCCAGTACTTC. Translation: CASSRDSGQTETQYF.

The CDR3 loop reads CASSWDRYSDYGYTF. CDR3 DNA sequence: TGCGCCAGCAGCTGGGACAGGTATTCGGACTATGGCTACACCTTC. The chain combines TRBV5-1 with TRBJ1-2; 8 bases agree with TRBD1. The length of the CDR3 is 15 residues. The V gene end was trimmed by 3 bases and the J gene end by 3 bases; junction bases not matched to a gene: 7. Germline V CDR1 and CDR2: SGHRS, YFSETQ. Full variable domain (rest looked up from reference TRBV5-1 and TRBJ1-2): KAGVTQTPRYLIKTRGQQVTLSCSPISGHRSVSWYQQTPGQGLQFLFEYFSETQRNKGNFPGRFSGRQFSNSRSEMNVSTLELGDSALYLCASSWDRYSDYGYTFGSGTRLTVV.

This clonotype appeared a few times. This chain uses TRBV6-5 with TRBJ1-1; D perhaps matches TRBD1 (6 bases). Germline V gene sequence: CDR1 MNHEY, CDR2 SVGAGI. The V and J ends lost 6 bases and 1 base respectively, with 12 bases between them. CDR3 length: 14 amino acids. For the CDR3, the DNA is TGTGCCAGCAGCCAGGGGTTCGGGAACACTGAAGCTTTCTTT. It specifies CASSQGFGNTEAFF.

The table lists this clonotype with a few counts. This chain connects TRBV27 to TRBJ1-6, with TRBD1 as a possible D gene (5 bases). The CDR3 sequence is 15 residues long. V was trimmed by 2 bases and J by 6 bases, leaving 11 bases between them. Per germline, CDR1 MNHEY and CDR2 SMNVEV (reference sequence). CDR3 residues: CASSLLGGSNSPLHF. The CDR3 DNA sequence: TGTGCCAGCAGTTTACTTGGGGGGAGTAATTCACCCCTCCACTTT.

The chain has TRBV7-3 and TRBJ2-5; 9 bases are shared with TRBD2. Unmatched junction bases numbered 4, after V lost 0 bases and J lost 2 bases. CDR3 length: 16 residues. The V gene's germline CDR1 is SGHTA and CDR2 FQGTGA. The CDR3 nucleotides read TGTGCCAGCAGCTTAACTAGCGGGGGCCAACAAGAGACCCAGTACTTC. Its protein is CASSLTSGGQQETQYF.

J is TRBJ1-2 and V is TRBV7-2; D call uncertain. CDR1 is SGHTA and CDR2 is FQGNSA in the germline V gene. The CDR3 is made up of 15 amino acids. Trimming removed 10 bases at V and 8 bases at J, with 26 bases between. For the CDR3, the DNA is TGTGCCACTTCAAAGGGTGGGGATTTTATCTCGGGCTACACCTTC. Protein sequence: CATSKGGDFISGYTF.

J is TRBJ1-2 and V is TRBV20-1; D perhaps matches TRBD1 (6 bases). The CDR3 consists of 14 residues. Germline CDR1 reads DFQATT; CDR2 reads SNEGSKA (reference sequence). Trimming left V 0 bases short and J 5 bases short, with 13 bases between. The CDR3 loop is CSAREGSTGYGYTF. CDR3 nucleotides: TGCAGTGCTAGAGAGGGGAGCACAGGGTATGGCTACACCTTC.

There are a few counts of this clonotype. The chain combines TRBV6-1 with TRBJ1-2, with D unclear. Germline assignment: CDR1 MNHNS and CDR2 SASEGT. The CDR3 loop spans 13 amino acids. With 2 bases removed from V and 2 bases from J, the gap between germline ends came to 6 bases. The CDR3 sequence is CASSESRNYGYTF. CDR3 bases: TGTGCCAGCAGTGAAAGTCGGAACTATGGCTACACCTTC.

The rearrangement links TRBV12-3 or TRBV12-4 to TRBJ2-5; the match to TRBD2 covers 11 bases. V lost 3 bases, J lost 5 bases, and 5 bases stayed unmatched. CDR3 length: 15 amino acids. CDR3 region: CASSFLSGGAETQYF. In nucleotides, the CDR3 is TGTGCCAGCAGTTTTCTTAGCGGGGGGGCTGAGACCCAGTACTTC.

The DNA for the CDR3 is TGCAGTGCCAGACCATGGCCGGGGACAGGGTTCCAAGAGACCCAGTACTTC. Encoded protein: CSARPWPGTGFQETQYF. V is TRBV20-1 and J is TRBJ2-5; 9 positions agree with TRBD1. The CDR3 runs 17 residues. CDR1 and CDR2 from the germline V gene are DFQATT and SNEGSKA (reference sequence). The V gene end was trimmed by 6 bases and the J gene end by 1 base; junction bases not matched to a gene: 15.

V and J are TRBV29-1 and TRBJ1-2; D is uncertain. V was trimmed by 2 bases and J by 0 bases, leaving 13 bases between them. CDR1 is SQVTM, CDR2 ANQGSEA, per germline. CDR3 length: 15 amino acids. CDR3 DNA sequence: TGCAGCGTTGAAACCGTCGGCCGCCCTAACTATGGCTACACCTTC. Translation: CSVETVGRPNYGYTF.

This clonotype has just one count. V gene TRBV5-1 combines with J gene TRBJ2-4, with TRBD1 as a possible D gene (6 bases). TRBJ2-7 explains the end of the DNA better; the J call may be wrong. The germline gives CDR1 SGHRS, CDR2 YFSETQ. The CDR3 extends over 13 amino acids. The CDR3 is CASSPTGSNEQYF. CDR3 nucleotides: TGCGCCAGCTCACCGACAGGCTCGAACGAGCAGTACTTC.

This clonotype was observed a few times. This chain uses TRBV3-1 with TRBJ1-2; D is possibly TRBD1 (6 bases). The ends were cut back, 3 bases at V and 6 bases at J, with 23 bases in the middle. CDR3 length: 17 residues. Germline values: CDR1 LGHDT, CDR2 YNNKEL (reference sequence). The CDR3 is CASSHPTMRGHVDGYTF. The CDR3 nucleotides are TGTGCCAGCAGCCATCCCACCATGCGGGGACATGTGGATGGCTACACCTTC.

This clonotype has at least ten counts. The junction and the germline gene differ at one end; a read error may be behind it. The V and J genes are TRBV20-1 and TRBJ2-1; D unresolved. This CDR3 contains 14 residues. Per the germline V gene, CDR1 is DFQATT and CDR2 is SNEGSKA (reference sequence). The CDR3 is CSARAGDSYDEQFF. DNA of the CDR3: TGCAGTGCTAGGGCCGGTGATAGCTACGATGAGCAGTTCTTC.

This clonotype was observed a handful of times. V is TRBV4-2 and J is TRBJ2-5; 14 bases are a match to TRBD2. The V gene end was trimmed by 4 bases and the J gene end by 0 bases; junction bases not matched to a gene: 7. This CDR3 is 18 amino acids long. The germline V gene has CDR1 LGHNA and CDR2 YNFKEQ. Here the CDR3 DNA reads TGTGCCAGCAGCCCGGGACTAGCGGGGGATTACCACCAAGAGACCCAGTACTTC. Translated: CASSPGLAGDYHQETQYF.

This chain links TRBV5-5 with TRBJ2-1; 11 nucleotides align to TRBD1. The V and J ends lost 4 bases and 8 bases, in that order; junction bases with no gene match: 11. The CDR3 runs to 16 residues. CDR1 SGHKS and CDR2 YYEKEE come from the germline V gene (reference sequence). The DNA for the CDR3 is TGTGCCAGCAGCCCGGGGACAGGGGGACTTTTCGATGAGCAGTTCTTC. It encodes CASSPGTGGLFDEQFF. The variable domain in full, with the rest retrieved from reference TRBV5-5 and TRBJ2-1, is DAGVTQSPTHLIKTRGQQVTLRCSPISGHKSVSWYQQVLGQGPQFIFQYYEKEERGRGNFPDRFSARQFPNYSSELNVNALLLGDSALYLCASSPGTGGLFDEQFFGPGTRLTVL.